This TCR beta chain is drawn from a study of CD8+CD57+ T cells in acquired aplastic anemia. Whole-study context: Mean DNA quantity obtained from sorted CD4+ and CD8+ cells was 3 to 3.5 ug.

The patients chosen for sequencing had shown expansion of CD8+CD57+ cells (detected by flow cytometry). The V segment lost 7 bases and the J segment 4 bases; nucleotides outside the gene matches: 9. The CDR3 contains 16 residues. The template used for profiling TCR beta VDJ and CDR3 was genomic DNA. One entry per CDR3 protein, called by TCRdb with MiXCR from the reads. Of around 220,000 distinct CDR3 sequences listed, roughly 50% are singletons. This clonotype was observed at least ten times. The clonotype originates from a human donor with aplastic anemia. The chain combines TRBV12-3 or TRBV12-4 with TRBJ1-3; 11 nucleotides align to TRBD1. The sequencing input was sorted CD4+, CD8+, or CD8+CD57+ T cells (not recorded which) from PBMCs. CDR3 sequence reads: CASTLRTGGFGNTIYF. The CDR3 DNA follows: TGTGCCAGCACCCTAAGGACAGGGGGCTTCGGAAACACCATATATTTT.